A single sample is the source of the 22 T cell receptor beta chains below, sequenced in a study of T cell responses to AZD1222 COVID-19 vaccine. The assay was immunoSEQ multiplex PCR, and TCRdb's table has in-frame clones only and misses some. This table holds around 91,000 clones, roughly 90% found once. The sample here was peripheral blood, taken on day 0 of AZD1222 vaccination. Receptor source: an adult in good health.

This clone was counted a few times. V usage is TRBV9 and J usage is TRBJ2-6, with D unclear. The CDR3 has 13 amino acids. Germline V gene lookup returns CDR1 SGDLS and CDR2 YYNGEE. Trimming pared 0 bases from V and 2 bases from J, leaving 0 bases between. CDR3 in DNA: TGTGCCAGCAGCGTAGCTGGGGCCAACGTCCTGACTTTC. The encoded protein is CASSVAGANVLTF.

The chain links TRBV15 to TRBJ1-1; tentatively, D is TRBD1 (5 bases). V was shortened by 8 bases and J by 4 bases, with 20 bases between the two germline ends. There are 15 residues in the CDR3. Germline V gives CDR1 LNHNV, CDR2 YYDKDF (reference sequence). For the CDR3, the DNA is TGTGCCACCTCTAGACAGCCTTTCCGTACCACTGAAGCTTTCTTT. Protein sequence: CATSRQPFRTTEAFF.

This rearrangement joins TRBV7-9 to TRBJ1-1, with D possibly TRBD1 on 6 matching bases. CDR3 length: 16 residues. Germline V gene lookup returns CDR1 SEHNR and CDR2 FQNEAQ (reference sequence). Trimming took 1 base from V and 0 from J, leaving 12 bases between them. In DNA, the CDR3 is TGTGCCAGCAGCTTAGGGGACAACATAATGAACACTGAAGCTTTCTTT. Translated: CASSLGDNIMNTEAFF.

The chain is built from TRBV7-9 and TRBJ2-5; D uncertain. V lost 3 bases and J 2 bases, leaving 10 bases between the germline ends. The germline V gene has CDR1 SEHNR and CDR2 FQNEAQ (reference sequence). The length of the CDR3 is 14 residues. The CDR3 nucleotides read TGTGCCAGCAGCTTCCCCGCAGCACAAGAGACCCAGTACTTC. It encodes CASSFPAAQETQYF.

J is TRBJ2-7 and V is TRBV6-6; 7 positions agree with TRBD1. The CDR3 consists of 13 residues. The germline CDR1 and CDR2 sequences are MNHNY and SVGAGI (reference sequence). With V trimmed by 4 bases and J by 3 bases, 3 bases remained unmatched. The CDR3 nucleotides read TGTGCCAGCAGTTCGGGACAGTACTACGAGCAGTACTTC. Translation gives CASSSGQYYEQYF.

V and J are TRBV4-2 and TRBJ1-5; the D gene is possibly TRBD1 (5 bases). Germline V CDR1 and CDR2: LGHNA, YNFKEQ. CDR3 size: 12 residues. Trimming removed 8 bases from V and 2 bases from J, with 7 bases in between. As DNA, the CDR3 is TGTGCCAGCGGGGGGGGCAATCAGCCCCAGCATTTT. It specifies CASGGGNQPQHF.

V is TRBV7-2 and J is TRBJ2-1, with D possibly being TRBD2 (5 bases). This CDR3 contains 13 residues. V was clipped by 6 bases and J by 7 bases, with 13 bases between them. Per germline, CDR1 SGHTA and CDR2 FQGNSA. CDR3 amino acids: CASRPGSWNEQFF. CDR3 DNA sequence: TGTGCCAGCAGACCGGGGAGTTGGAATGAGCAGTTCTTC.

The chain is built from TRBV19 and TRBJ1-6; the D is unclear. V dropped 7 bases and J dropped 7 bases, with 23 bases sitting between them. The germline V gene has CDR1 LNHDA and CDR2 SQIVND (reference sequence). The CDR3 covers 17 residues. The CDR3 sequence: CASTDTYGEALNSPLHF. The CDR3 coding sequence is TGTGCCAGTACCGACACCTATGGGGAGGCGTTGAATTCACCCCTCCACTTT.

V gene TRBV11-1 combines with J gene TRBJ1-3, with TRBD1 matching over 8 bases. The CDR3 contains 16 residues. Germline V CDR1 and CDR2: SGHAT, FQDESV (reference sequence). Trimming at V came to 5 bases and at J to 4 bases, leaving 10 bases not matched to a gene. CDR3 in amino acids: CASSTRDRPNGNTIYF. In DNA, the CDR3 is TGTGCCAGCAGCACCCGGGACAGGCCCAACGGAAACACCATATATTTT.

This clone has more than one count but fewer than ten. This CDR3 reads CASSLAGSGANVLTF. The CDR3 coding sequence is TGCGCCAGCAGCTTGGCAGGGTCTGGGGCCAACGTCCTGACTTTC. V and J are TRBV5-1 and TRBJ2-6, with D perhaps matching TRBD1 (5 bases). The CDR3 runs 15 residues. The V end was cut by 0 bases, the J end by 1 base, with 5 bases between. Germline V gene data show CDR1 as SGHRS and CDR2 as YFSETQ. Supplemented by reference TRBV5-1 and TRBJ2-6, the full variable domain reads KAGVTQTPRYLIKTRGQQVTLSCSPISGHRSVSWYQQTPGQGLQFLFEYFSETQRNKGNFPGRFSGRQFSNSRSEMNVSTLELGDSALYLCASSLAGSGANVLTFGAGSRLTVL.

The chain links TRBV10-1 to TRBJ1-6, with D unresolved. This CDR3 has 16 residues. Trimming shortened V by 10 bases and J by 4 bases, and 20 bases separated the two germline ends. Germline values: CDR1 WNHNN, CDR2 SYGVQD (reference sequence). CDR3 DNA: TGCGCCACCCCTAGGCGAGCCAGGCTTTATAATTCACCCCTCCACTTT. It yields the protein CATPRRARLYNSPLHF.

V and J are TRBV6-4 and TRBJ2-7; TRBD1 agrees at 7 bases. Germline CDR1 and CDR2: MRHNA and SNTAGT. J lost 6 bases, V lost 7 bases, and 12 bases had no gene match. This CDR3 contains 14 residues. The chain's CDR3 is CASTPFGQDPEQYF. The CDR3 region has the DNA TGTGCCAGCACCCCTTTCGGACAGGACCCCGAGCAGTACTTC.

This clone came up a few times. The CDR3 nucleotides read TGTGCCAGCAGCCACAGGGTAGGCAATCAGCCCCAGCATTTT. It yields the protein CASSHRVGNQPQHF. This rearrangement joins TRBV5-8 to TRBJ1-5, with D tentatively TRBD1 (6 bases). The CDR3 sequence is 14 residues long. The V and J ends lost 4 bases and 2 bases respectively, with 10 bases between them. The V gene's germline CDR1 is SGHTS and CDR2 YDEGEE.

The genes are TRBV6-4 and TRBJ1-5; D ambiguous. CDR1 is MRHNA, CDR2 SNTAGT, per germline. The V end lost 3 bases, the J end lost 6 bases, and 9 bases lay between the germline ends. This CDR3 spans 13 amino acids. The CDR3 spells CASSESWGQPQHF. CDR3 coding DNA: TGTGCCAGCAGTGAATCATGGGGTCAGCCCCAGCATTTT.

The V gene is TRBV4-2, the J gene TRBJ2-3; D is possibly TRBD1 (7 bases). The CDR3 is made up of 16 amino acids. Germline V gene sequence: CDR1 LGHNA, CDR2 YNFKEQ. V was shortened by 4 bases and J by 2 bases, with 16 bases between the two germline ends. CDR3 bases: TGTGCCAGCAGCCCCTACCCAGGGGGGACCACAGATACGCAGTATTTT. Translating it yields CASSPYPGGTTDTQYF.

The genes are TRBV7-2 and TRBJ1-2, with D tentatively TRBD1 (5 bases). V was cut by 5 bases and J by 1 base, with 17 bases left in between. Germline values: CDR1 SGHTA, CDR2 FQGNSA. CDR3 size: 16 residues. CDR3 nucleotides: TGTGCCAGCAGCCCGCAGGCCGGGGGGGGTAACTATGGCTACACCTTC. As protein: CASSPQAGGGNYGYTF.

The V and J genes are TRBV19 and TRBJ2-1; D is uncertain. Trimming pared 6 bases from V and 7 bases from J, leaving 16 bases between. Germline V gene data show CDR1 as LNHDA and CDR2 as SQIVND (reference sequence). There are 14 residues in the CDR3. CDR3 amino acids: CASRILTGRNEQFF. CDR3 nucleotides: TGTGCCAGTAGGATTCTGACTGGTAGGAATGAGCAGTTCTTC.

The chain couples TRBV2 to TRBJ1-3, with 9 bases identical to TRBD1. This CDR3 has 14 amino acids. The germline gives CDR1 SNHLY, CDR2 FYNNEI. Unmatched junction bases numbered 2, after V lost 8 bases and J lost 0 bases. The CDR3 DNA sequence: TGTGCCAGCGGGACAGGGAACTCTGGAAACACCATATATTTT. It is translated as CASGTGNSGNTIYF.

The chain employs TRBV7-3 and TRBJ1-6; 7 bases match TRBD1. The CDR3 extends over 14 amino acids. Germline CDR1 SGHTA, CDR2 FQGTGA. V trimming: 2 bases; J trimming: 10 bases; junction bases outside the gene matches: 5. The CDR3 nucleotides read TGTGCCAGCAGCTTAGACAGGGTTTCATCACCCCTCCACTTT. It encodes CASSLDRVSSPLHF. Based on the CDR3 plus reference TRBV7-3 and TRBJ1-6, the full variable domain is GAGVSQTPSNKVTEKGKYVELRCDPISGHTALYWYRQSLGQGPEFLIYFQGTGAADDSGLPNDRFFAVRPEGSVSTLKIQRTERGDSAVYLCASSLDRVSSPLHFGNGTRLTVT.

This chain links TRBV6-5 with TRBJ2-1; TRBD2 matches at 8 bases. Looked up from germline, CDR1 is MNHEY and CDR2 is SVGAGI. The CDR3 covers 13 residues. V lost 8 bases and J lost 8; bases outside the gene matches: 8. The DNA for the CDR3 is TGTGCCAGCCTCCGGGGGGGGCGGGATGAGCAGTTCTTC. Amino acid sequence: CASLRGGRDEQFF.

This chain connects TRBV10-2 to TRBJ2-7, with 10 bases that match TRBD1. With 0 bases clipped from V and 4 bases from J, the junction kept 9 bases outside the gene matches. The length of the CDR3 is 17 residues. CDR1 and CDR2 from the germline V gene are WSHSY and SAAADI. The CDR3, as DNA: TGCGCCAGCAGTGAGTCGTCCCGGAGGACAGGGGGGTACGAGCAGTACTTC. Translating gives CASSESSRRTGGYEQYF.

This rearrangement joins TRBV7-9 to TRBJ1-1; D is perhaps TRBD1 (6 bases). Germline V gene lookup returns CDR1 SEHNR and CDR2 FQNEAQ (reference sequence). The V end lost 3 bases, the J end lost 1 base, and 18 bases lay between the germline ends. The CDR3 contains 17 residues. CDR3 loop: CASSFPPDRPSNTEAFF. The CDR3 nucleotides read TGTGCCAGCAGCTTCCCACCCGACAGGCCCTCGAACACTGAAGCTTTCTTT.